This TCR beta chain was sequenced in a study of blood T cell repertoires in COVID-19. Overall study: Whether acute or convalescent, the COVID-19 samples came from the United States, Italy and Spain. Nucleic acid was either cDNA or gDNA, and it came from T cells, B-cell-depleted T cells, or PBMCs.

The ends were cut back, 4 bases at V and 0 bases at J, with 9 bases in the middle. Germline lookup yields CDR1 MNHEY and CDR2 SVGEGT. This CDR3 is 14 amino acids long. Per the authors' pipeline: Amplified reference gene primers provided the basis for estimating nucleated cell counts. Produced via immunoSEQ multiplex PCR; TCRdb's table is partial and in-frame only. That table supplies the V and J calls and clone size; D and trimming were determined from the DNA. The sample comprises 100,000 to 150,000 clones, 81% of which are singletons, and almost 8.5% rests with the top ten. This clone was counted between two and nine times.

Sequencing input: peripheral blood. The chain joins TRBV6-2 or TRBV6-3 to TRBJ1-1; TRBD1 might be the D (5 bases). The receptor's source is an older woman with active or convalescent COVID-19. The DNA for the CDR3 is TGTGCCAGCAGTTCGCACAGGATGAACACTGAAGCTTTCTTT. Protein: CASSSHRMNTEAFF.